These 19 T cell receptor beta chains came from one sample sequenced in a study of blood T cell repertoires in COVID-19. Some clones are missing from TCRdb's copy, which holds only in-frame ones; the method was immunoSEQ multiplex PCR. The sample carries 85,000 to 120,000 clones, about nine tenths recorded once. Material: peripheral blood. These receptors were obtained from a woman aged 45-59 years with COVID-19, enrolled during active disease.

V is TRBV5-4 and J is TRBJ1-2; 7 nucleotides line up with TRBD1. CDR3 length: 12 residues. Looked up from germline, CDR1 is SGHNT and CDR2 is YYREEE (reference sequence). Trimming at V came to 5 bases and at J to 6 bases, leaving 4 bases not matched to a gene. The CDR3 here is CASRPDRDGYTF. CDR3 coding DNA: TGTGCCAGCAGGCCTGACAGGGATGGCTACACCTTC.

The CDR3 spells CASSWGASGTYEQYF. CDR3 coding DNA: TGCGCCAGCAGCTGGGGGGCTAGCGGGACCTACGAGCAGTACTTC. The chain joins TRBV5-1 to TRBJ2-7; 9 bases are a match to TRBD2. The germline V gene encodes CDR1 SGHRS and CDR2 YFSETQ. The CDR3 has 15 residues. The J segment lost 2 bases and the V segment lost 3 bases, leaving 6 bases of the junction unmatched. Full variable domain (rest looked up from reference TRBV5-1 and TRBJ2-7): KAGVTQTPRYLIKTRGQQVTLSCSPISGHRSVSWYQQTPGQGLQFLFEYFSETQRNKGNFPGRFSGRQFSNSRSEMNVSTLELGDSALYLCASSWGASGTYEQYFGPGTRLTVT.

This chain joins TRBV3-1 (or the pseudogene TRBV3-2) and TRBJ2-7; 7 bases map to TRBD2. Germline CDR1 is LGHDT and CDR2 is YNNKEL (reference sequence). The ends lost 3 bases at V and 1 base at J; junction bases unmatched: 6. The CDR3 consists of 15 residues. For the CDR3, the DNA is TGTGCCAGCAGCCAGGGGCTAGCGGAGTCCTACGAGCAGTACTTC. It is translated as CASSQGLAESYEQYF.

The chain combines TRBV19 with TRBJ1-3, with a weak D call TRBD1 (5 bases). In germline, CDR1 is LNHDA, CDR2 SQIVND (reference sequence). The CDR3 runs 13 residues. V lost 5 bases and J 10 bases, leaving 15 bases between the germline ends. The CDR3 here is CASSPNRGETIYF. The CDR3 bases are TGTGCCAGTAGTCCCAATCGGGGGGAAACCATATATTTT.

CDR3 sequence: CASSFSGTDQETQYF. CDR3 in DNA: TGTGCCAGCAGCTTTTCTGGGACAGATCAAGAGACCCAGTACTTC. The chain links TRBV7-3 to TRBJ2-5; 7 nucleotides align to TRBD1. In germline, CDR1 is SGHTA, CDR2 FQGTGA. Unmatched junction bases numbered 6, after V lost 3 bases and J lost 2 bases. The CDR3 spans 15 residues. Variable domain in full (rest from reference TRBV7-3 and TRBJ2-5): GAGVSQTPSNKVTEKGKYVELRCDPISGHTALYWYRQSLGQGPEFLIYFQGTGAADDSGLPNDRFFAVRPEGSVSTLKIQRTERGDSAVYLCASSFSGTDQETQYFGPGTRLLVL.

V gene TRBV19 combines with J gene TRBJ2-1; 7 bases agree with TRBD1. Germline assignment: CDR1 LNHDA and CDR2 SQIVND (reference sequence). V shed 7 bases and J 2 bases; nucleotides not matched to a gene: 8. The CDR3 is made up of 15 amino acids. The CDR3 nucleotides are TGTGCCAGTACCCCGACAGGGTATGCCTACAATGAGCAGTTCTTC. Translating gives CASTPTGYAYNEQFF.

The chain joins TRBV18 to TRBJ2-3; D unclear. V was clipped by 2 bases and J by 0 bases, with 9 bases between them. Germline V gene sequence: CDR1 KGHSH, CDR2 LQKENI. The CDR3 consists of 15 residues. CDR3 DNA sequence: TGTGCCAGCTCACCATCCGAAACTAGCACAGATACGCAGTATTTT. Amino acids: CASSPSETSTDTQYF.

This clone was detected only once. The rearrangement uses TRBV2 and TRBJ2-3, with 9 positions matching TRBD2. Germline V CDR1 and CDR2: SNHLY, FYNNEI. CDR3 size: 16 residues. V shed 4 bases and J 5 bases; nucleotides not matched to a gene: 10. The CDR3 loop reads CASSVWRGGQEDTQYF. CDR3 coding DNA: TGTGCCAGCAGTGTTTGGCGGGGGGGCCAGGAAGATACGCAGTATTTT.

In nucleotides, the CDR3 is TGTGCCAGCAGCCGAGGGTTGGCGAACACTGAAGCTTTCTTT. Translating gives CASSRGLANTEAFF. The chain carries TRBV3-1 (or the pseudogene TRBV3-2) and TRBJ1-1; D is undetermined. CDR1 is LGHDT, CDR2 YNNKEL, per germline (reference sequence). Trimming removed 4 bases from V and 1 base from J, with 10 bases in between. The length of the CDR3 is 14 residues.

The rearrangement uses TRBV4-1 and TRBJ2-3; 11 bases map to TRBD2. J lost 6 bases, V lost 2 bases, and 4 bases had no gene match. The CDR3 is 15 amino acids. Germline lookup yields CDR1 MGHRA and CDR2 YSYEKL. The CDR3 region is CASSQQLAGVDTQYF. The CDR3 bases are TGCGCCAGCAGCCAACAACTAGCGGGGGTGGATACGCAGTATTTT.

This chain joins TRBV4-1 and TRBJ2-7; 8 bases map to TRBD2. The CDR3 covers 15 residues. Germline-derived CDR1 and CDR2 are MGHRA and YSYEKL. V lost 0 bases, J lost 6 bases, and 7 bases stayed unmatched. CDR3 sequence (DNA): TGCGCCAGCAGCCAAGACCGGGGGACTAGTGGCGAGCAGTACTTC. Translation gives CASSQDRGTSGEQYF.

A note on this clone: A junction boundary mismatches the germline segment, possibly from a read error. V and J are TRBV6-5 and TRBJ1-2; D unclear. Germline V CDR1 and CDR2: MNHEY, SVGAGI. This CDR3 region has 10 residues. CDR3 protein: CASSNNGYTF. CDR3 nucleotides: TGTGCCAGCAGTAACAATGGCTACACCTTC.

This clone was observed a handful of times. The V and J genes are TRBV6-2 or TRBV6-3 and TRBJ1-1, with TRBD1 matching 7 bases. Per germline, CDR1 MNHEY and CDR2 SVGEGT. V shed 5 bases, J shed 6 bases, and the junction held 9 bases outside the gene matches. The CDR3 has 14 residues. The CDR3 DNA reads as TGTGCCAGCAGTCGCGACAGGGCAGGGTCTGAAGCTTTCTTT. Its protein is CASSRDRAGSEAFF.

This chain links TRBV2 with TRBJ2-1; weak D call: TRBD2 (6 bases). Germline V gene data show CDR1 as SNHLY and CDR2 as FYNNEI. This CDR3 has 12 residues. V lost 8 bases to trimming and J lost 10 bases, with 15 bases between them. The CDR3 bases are TGTGCCAGCGTGGACTACCAATGGGAGCAGTTCTTC. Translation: CASVDYQWEQFF.

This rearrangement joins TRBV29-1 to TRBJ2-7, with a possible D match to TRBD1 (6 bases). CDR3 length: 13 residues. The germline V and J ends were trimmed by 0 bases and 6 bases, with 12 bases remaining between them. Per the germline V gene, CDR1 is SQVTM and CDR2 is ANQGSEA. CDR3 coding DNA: TGCAGCGTTGAAGAGGGGGCATTAGGCGAGCAGTACTTC. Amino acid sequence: CSVEEGALGEQYF.

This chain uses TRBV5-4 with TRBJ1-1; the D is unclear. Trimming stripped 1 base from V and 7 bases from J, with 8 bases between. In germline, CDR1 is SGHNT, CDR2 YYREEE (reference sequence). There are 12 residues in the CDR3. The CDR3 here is CASSLWGGEAFF. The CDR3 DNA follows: TGTGCCAGCAGCTTGTGGGGAGGTGAAGCTTTCTTT. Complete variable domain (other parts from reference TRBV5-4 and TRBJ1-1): ETGVTQSPTHLIKTRGQQVTLRCSSQSGHNTVSWYQQALGQGPQFIFQYYREEENGRGNFPPRFSGLQFPNYSSELNVNALELDDSALYLCASSLWGGEAFFGQGTRLTVV.

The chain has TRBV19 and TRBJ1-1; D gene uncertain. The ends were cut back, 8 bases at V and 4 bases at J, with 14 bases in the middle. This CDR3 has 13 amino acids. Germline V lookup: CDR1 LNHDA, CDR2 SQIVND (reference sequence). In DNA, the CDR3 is TGTGCCAGTGGTCGGGGTAACCCCACTGAAGCTTTCTTT. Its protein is CASGRGNPTEAFF.

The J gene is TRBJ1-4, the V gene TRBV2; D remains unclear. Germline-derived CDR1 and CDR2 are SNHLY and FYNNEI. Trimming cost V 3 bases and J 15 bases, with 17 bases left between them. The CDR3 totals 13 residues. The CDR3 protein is CASSDSLLPVVFF. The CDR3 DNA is TGTGCCAGCAGTGATTCGTTACTCCCCGTCGTGTTTTTT.

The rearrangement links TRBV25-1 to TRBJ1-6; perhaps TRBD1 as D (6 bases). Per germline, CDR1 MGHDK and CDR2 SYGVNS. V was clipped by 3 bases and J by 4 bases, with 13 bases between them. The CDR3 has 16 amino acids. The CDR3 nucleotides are TGTGCCAGCAGTGATCCGGCAGGGGTATATAATTCACCCCTCCACTTT. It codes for CASSDPAGVYNSPLHF.